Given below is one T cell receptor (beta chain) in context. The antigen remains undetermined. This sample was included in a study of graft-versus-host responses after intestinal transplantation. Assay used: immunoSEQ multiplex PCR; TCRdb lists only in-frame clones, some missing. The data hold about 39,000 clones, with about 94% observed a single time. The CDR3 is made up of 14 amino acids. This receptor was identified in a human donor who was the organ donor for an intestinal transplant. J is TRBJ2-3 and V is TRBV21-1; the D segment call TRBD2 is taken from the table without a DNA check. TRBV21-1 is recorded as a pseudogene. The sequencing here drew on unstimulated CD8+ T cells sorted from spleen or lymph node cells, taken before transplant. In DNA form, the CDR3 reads TGTGCCAGCAGCAATACGACTAGCCTGAGTACGCAGTATTTT. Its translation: CASSNTTSLSTQYF.